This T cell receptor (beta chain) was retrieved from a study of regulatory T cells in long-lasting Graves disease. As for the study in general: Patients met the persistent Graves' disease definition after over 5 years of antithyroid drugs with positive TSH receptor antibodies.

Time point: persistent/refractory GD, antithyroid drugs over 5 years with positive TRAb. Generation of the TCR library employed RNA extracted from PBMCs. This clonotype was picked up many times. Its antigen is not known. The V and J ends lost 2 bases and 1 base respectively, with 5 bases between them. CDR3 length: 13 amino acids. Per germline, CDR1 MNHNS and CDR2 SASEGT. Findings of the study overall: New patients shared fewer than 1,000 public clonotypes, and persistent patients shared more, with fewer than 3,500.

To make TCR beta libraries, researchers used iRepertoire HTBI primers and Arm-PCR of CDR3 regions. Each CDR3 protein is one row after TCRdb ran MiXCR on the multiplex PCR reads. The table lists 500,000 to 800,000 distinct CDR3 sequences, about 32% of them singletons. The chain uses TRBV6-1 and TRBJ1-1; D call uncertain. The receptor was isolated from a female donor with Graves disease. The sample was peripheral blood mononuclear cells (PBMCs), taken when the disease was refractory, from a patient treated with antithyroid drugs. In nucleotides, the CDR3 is TGTGCCAGCAGTGAAACGGGGAACACTGAAGCTTTCTTT. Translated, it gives CASSETGNTEAFF.